The clone carrying this T cell receptor (beta chain) was observed many times. These data belong to a study of T cells in Graves' hyperthyroidism and ophthalmopathy. The CDR3 regions of TCR beta were amplified from RNA transcripts. HTBI primers were the set used in a first-round RT-PCR of the TCR CDR3. TCRdb called the multiplex PCR reads again in MiXCR, with one record for every CDR3 protein. The data contain just under 750,000 distinct CDR3 sequences, approximately 36% of them singletons. The V gene lost 5 bases and the J gene lost 4 bases, with 11 bases spanning the gap. Germline-derived CDR1 and CDR2 are MGHDK and SYGVNS. The CDR3 runs 13 residues.

The specimen was blood. The chain has TRBV25-1 and TRBJ1-2; D possibly corresponds to TRBD1 (5 bases). The source of this sequence is a woman in her thirties or forties with Graves' hyperthyroidism. CDR3 nucleotides: TGTGCCAGCAGTAGGGGTGGGTTCTATGGCTACACCTTC. Its translation: CASSRGGFYGYTF.